These T cell receptor beta chains were read from a single sample in a study of control samples from healthy donors and cancer patients. Measured with immunoSEQ multiplex PCR; TCRdb has only the in-frame clones, and not every one. The sample includes 80,000 to 100,000 clones, over 85% of them seen just once. Sequenced: blood. All receptors derive from a human donor in good health. The donor label of this sample is uncertain. Each CDR3 is given with its conserved first and last residue. Each record gives: clone size, V gene, D gene, J gene, CDR3 DNA, CDR3 protein. A D gene is named only where the DNA matches it firmly. Not every row has a clone size; where given, it reads once, few, many or a size class.

-	TRBV25-1	-	TRBJ1-1	TGTGCCAGCAGTGAATTTGAAGGCGGCGAAGCTTTCTTT	CASSEFEGGEAFF
-	TRBV6-5	-	TRBJ1-3	TGTGCCAGCAGTTACTCATCGGGCTCTGGAAACACCATATATTTT	CASSYSSGSGNTIYF
few	TRBV7-6	TRBD1	TRBJ1-5	TGTGCCAGCAGCTTGGGGACAGGGGAAACTCTGATGCCCCAGCATTTT	CASSLGTGETLMPQHF
-	TRBV12-2	-	TRBJ1-1	TGTGCAAGTCGCTTAGTATTGAACACTGAAGCTTTCTTT	CASRLVLNTEAFF
-	TRBV9	TRBD2	TRBJ2-1	TGTGCCAGCAGCGTAGTCCGGACTAGCGGGGGGGGTGAGCAGTTCTTC	CASSVVRTSGGGEQFF
-	TRBV7-2	TRBD1	TRBJ1-1	TGTGCCAGCAGCAAAGGACAGGGCCCGAACACTGAAGCTTTCTTT	CASSKGQGPNTEAFF
-	TRBV7-9	-	TRBJ2-1	TGTGCCAGCAGCCCAAGTGGAGGGCCCAATGAGCAGTTCTTC	CASSPSGGPNEQFF
-	TRBV5-7	-	TRBJ1-1	TGTGCCAGCAGCTTCCCGGTGAACACTGAAGCTTTCTTT	CASSFPVNTEAFF
once	TRBV6-5	TRBD1	TRBJ1-2	TGTGCCAGCAGTTTCCACAGGGGTGGCTACACCTTC	CASSFHRGGYTF
-	TRBV9	-	TRBJ1-6	TGTGCCAGCAGCCTCAATATTCGACAGTTCCCCCCCTATTCACCCCTCCACTTT	CASSLNIRQFPPYSPLHF
-	TRBV27	-	TRBJ1-2	TGTGCCAGCAGTTTATCAAGGGGATCCTATGGCTACACCTTC	CASSLSRGSYGYTF
once	TRBV10-3	-	TRBJ2-1	TGTGCCATCAGTGAGGGTCAGGGGGGAGGCAATGAGCAGTTCTTC	CAISEGQGGGNEQFF
once	TRBV4-2	-	TRBJ1-2	TGTGCCAGCAGCCCCCCGGGGCAGAACCGCTATGGCTACACCTTC	CASSPPGQNRYGYTF
-	TRBV19	TRBD1	TRBJ1-4	TGTGCCAGTAGTGTATTATCGGGACAGAATGAAAAACTGTTTTTT	CASSVLSGQNEKLFF
-	TRBV28	-	TRBJ1-2	TGTGCCAGCAGTCGCCAAATAAGACAGAACTATGGCTACACCTTC	CASSRQIRQNYGYTF
-	TRBV6-6	-	TRBJ1-1	TGTGCCAGCCGCCGGTCGGACATGGACACTGAAGCTTTCTTT	CASRRSDMDTEAFF
few	TRBV9	TRBD2	TRBJ2-1	TGTGCCAGCAGCCTCCGAGGTATAGCGGGGGGAGGCAATGAGCAGTTCTTC	CASSLRGIAGGGNEQFF
-	TRBV6-1	-	TRBJ1-6	TGTGCCAGCAGTGAAGGGGATTCACCCCTCCACTTT	CASSEGDSPLHF
medium-sized	TRBV2	-	TRBJ2-3	TGTGCCAGCAGTGAGTGGAACACAGATACGCAGTATTTT	CASSEWNTDTQYF
once	TRBV7-5	-	TRBJ1-2	TGTGCCAGAAGCTTTTTCCCGGACAGGGCCCAGATTAGCTATGGCTACACCTTC	CARSFFPDRAQISYGYTF
-	TRBV10-1	TRBD2	TRBJ2-1	TGCGCCACAACCCCCGGGGGGGCAAAGAATGAGCAGTTCTTC	CATTPGGAKNEQFF
-	TRBV19	-	TRBJ1-1	TGTGCCAGTAACATGGGGACTGAAGCTTTCTTT	CASNMGTEAFF
-	TRBV19	TRBD2	TRBJ2-5	TGTGCCAGTAGTATTGGGGGGACTAGCGTTGAGACCCAGTACTTC	CASSIGGTSVETQYF
-	TRBV19	-	TRBJ2-2	TGTGCCAGCGAATTCCGACGGGGGCAGGACGGGGAGCTGTTTTTT	CASEFRRGQDGELFF
-	TRBV11-2	TRBD1	TRBJ1-1	TGTGCCAGCAGCTATTCCGGGACAGGCACTGAAGCTTTCTTT	CASSYSGTGTEAFF
few	TRBV7-6	TRBD2	TRBJ2-1	TGTGCCAGCAGCTTAGGGGGGCGGGCTAGCGGGAGCAGCTCCTACAATGAGCAGTTCTTC	CASSLGGRASGSSSYNEQFF
-	TRBV5-6	-	TRBJ2-2	TGTGCCAGCAGCATCCTCCCAGGGGCCGGGGAGCTGTTTTTT	CASSILPGAGELFF
-	TRBV6-5	-	TRBJ2-4	TGTGCCAGCAGTCGAACAAGGACGGACATTCAGTACTTC	CASSRTRTDIQYF
-	TRBV12-3/TRBV12-4	TRBD1	TRBJ2-1	TGTGCCAGCAGTCGCGACAGGGGCTATGAGCAGTTCTTC	CASSRDRGYEQFF
-	TRBV27	-	TRBJ2-1	TGTGCCAGCAGTTTAGGGGGGACGGCGGGTGAGCAGTTCTTC	CASSLGGTAGEQFF
-	TRBV25-1	TRBD1	TRBJ1-4	TGTGCCAGCAGCCTCGGACAGGGCGAATATGAAAAACTGTTTTTT	CASSLGQGEYEKLFF
-	TRBV2	-	TRBJ2-1	TGTGCCAGCAGTTTTAACGGGATGGGCGATGAGCAGTTCTTC	CASSFNGMGDEQFF
-	TRBV12-3/TRBV12-4	TRBD1	TRBJ1-5	TGTGCCAGCAGTTTGAGCAGGGGGCAGCCCCAGCATTTT	CASSLSRGQPQHF
once	TRBV6-6	TRBD2	TRBJ2-1	TGTGCCAGCAGTCCCGCTAGCGGGGGGGCAGCCTACAATGAGCAGTTCTTC	CASSPASGGAAYNEQFF
-	TRBV5-6	-	TRBJ2-3	TGTGCCAGCACCCAGGGCGAAACGCAGTATTTT	CASTQGETQYF
-	TRBV11-2	TRBD2	TRBJ2-5	TGTGCCAGCAGCGCTCCGGGACTAGCGGGGGGAGAGACCCAGTACTTC	CASSAPGLAGGETQYF
-	TRBV3-1/TRBV3-2	-	TRBJ1-1	TGTGCCAGCAGCCAACGAGCTAGAACTGAAGCTTTCTTT	CASSQRARTEAFF
-	TRBV29-1	-	TRBJ2-1	TGCAGCGCCGACAGCTACAATGAGCAGTTCTTC	CSADSYNEQFF
-	TRBV25-1	-	TRBJ1-1	TGTGCCAGCAGTGAATTTTCGGGTAAGGGAGCTGAAGCTTTCTTT	CASSEFSGKGAEAFF
-	TRBV30	-	TRBJ1-2	TGTGCCTGGAGTGTTTCGGGGGACTATGGCTACACCTTC	CAWSVSGDYGYTF
-	TRBV6-1	TRBD1	TRBJ1-3	TGTGCCAGCAGTGAGGGACAGGAAGGAAACACCATATATTTT	CASSEGQEGNTIYF
-	TRBV4-3	TRBD2	TRBJ2-5	TGCGCCAGCAGCCAAGACTGGGGGACTAGCAGAGAGACCCAGTACTTC	CASSQDWGTSRETQYF
-	TRBV6-6	TRBD2	TRBJ2-4	TGTGCCAGCAGTTACGGCGGGGGCATTCAGTACTTC	CASSYGGGIQYF